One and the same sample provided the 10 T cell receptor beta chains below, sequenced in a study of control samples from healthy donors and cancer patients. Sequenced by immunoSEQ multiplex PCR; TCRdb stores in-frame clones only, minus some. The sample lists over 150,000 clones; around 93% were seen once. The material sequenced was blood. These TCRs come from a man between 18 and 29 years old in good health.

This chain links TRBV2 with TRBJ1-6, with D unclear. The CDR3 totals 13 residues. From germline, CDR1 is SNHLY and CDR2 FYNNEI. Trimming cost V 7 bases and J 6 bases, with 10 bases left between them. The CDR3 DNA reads TGTGCCAGCAATCTTCGGTTTAATTCACCCCTCCACTTT. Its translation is CASNLRFNSPLHF. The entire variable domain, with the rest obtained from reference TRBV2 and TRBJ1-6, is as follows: EPEVTQTPSHQVTQMGQEVILRCVPISNHLYFYWYRQILGQKVEFLVSFYNNEISEKSEIFDDQFSVERPDGSNFTLKIRSTKLEDSAMYFCASNLRFNSPLHFGNGTRLTVT.

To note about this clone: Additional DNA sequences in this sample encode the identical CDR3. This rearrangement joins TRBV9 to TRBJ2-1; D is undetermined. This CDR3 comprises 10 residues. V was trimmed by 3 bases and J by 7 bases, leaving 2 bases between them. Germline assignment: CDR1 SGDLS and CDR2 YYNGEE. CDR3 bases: TGTGCCAGCAGCGGTAATGAGCAGTTCTTC. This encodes CASSGNEQFF.

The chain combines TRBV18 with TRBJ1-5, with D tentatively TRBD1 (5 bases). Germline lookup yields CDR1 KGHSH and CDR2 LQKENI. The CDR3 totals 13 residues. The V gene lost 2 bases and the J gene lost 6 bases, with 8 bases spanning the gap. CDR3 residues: CASSPGASQPQHF. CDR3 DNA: TGTGCCAGCTCACCAGGGGCCAGTCAGCCCCAGCATTTT.

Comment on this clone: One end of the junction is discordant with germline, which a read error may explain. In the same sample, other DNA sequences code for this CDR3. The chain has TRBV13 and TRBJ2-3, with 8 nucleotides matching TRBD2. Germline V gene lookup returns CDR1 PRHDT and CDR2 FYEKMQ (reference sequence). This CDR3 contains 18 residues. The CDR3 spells CASSLGGGHQLSTDTQYF. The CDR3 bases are TGCGCCAGCAGCCTCGGGGGGGGACACCAACTAAGCACAGATACGCAGTATTTT.

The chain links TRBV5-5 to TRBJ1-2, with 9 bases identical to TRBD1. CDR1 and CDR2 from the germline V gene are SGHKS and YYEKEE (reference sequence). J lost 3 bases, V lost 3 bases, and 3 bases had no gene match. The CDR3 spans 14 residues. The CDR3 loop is CASSWTGDDYGYTF. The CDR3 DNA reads TGTGCCAGCAGCTGGACAGGGGATGACTATGGCTACACCTTC.

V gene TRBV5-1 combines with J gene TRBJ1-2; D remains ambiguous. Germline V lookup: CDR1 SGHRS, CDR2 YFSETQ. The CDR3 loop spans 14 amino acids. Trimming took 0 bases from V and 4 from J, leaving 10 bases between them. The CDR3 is CASSLARDGYGYTF. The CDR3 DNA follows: TGCGCCAGCAGCTTGGCGAGGGATGGCTATGGCTACACCTTC.

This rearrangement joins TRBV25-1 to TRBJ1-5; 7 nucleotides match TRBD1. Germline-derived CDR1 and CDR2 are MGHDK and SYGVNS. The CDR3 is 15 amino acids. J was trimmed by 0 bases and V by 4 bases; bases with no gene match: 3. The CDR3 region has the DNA TGTGCCAGCAGTGGACAGGGACGTAGCAATCAGCCCCAGCATTTT. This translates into CASSGQGRSNQPQHF.

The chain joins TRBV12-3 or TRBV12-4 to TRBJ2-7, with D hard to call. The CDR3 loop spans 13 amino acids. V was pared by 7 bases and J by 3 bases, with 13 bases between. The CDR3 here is CASTRYPYYEQYF. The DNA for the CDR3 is TGTGCCAGCACCCGGTATCCTTACTACGAGCAGTACTTC.

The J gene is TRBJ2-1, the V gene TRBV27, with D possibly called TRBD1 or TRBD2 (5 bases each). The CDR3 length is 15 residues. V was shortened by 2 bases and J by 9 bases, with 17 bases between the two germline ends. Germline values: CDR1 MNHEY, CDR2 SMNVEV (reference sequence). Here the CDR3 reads CASSLLGTTNGEQFF. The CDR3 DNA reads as TGTGCCAGCAGTTTACTAGGGACCACCAATGGTGAGCAGTTCTTC.

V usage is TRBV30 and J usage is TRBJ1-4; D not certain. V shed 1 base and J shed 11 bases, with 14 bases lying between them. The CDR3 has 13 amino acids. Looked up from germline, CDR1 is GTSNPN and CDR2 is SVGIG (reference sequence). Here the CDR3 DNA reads TGTGCCTGGAGTGAAAAGGGAATGGGGAAACTGTTTTTT. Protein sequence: CAWSEKGMGKLFF.